The 18 T cell receptor beta chains listed next were all sequenced from one sample in a study of blood T cell repertoires in COVID-19. TCRdb's table, derived via immunoSEQ multiplex PCR, lists solely in-frame clones and lacks some. The data contain over 130,000 clones, more than 75% of them singletons. The sequencing input was peripheral blood. These receptors were obtained from a woman older than 75 with acute or convalescent COVID-19.

Ten or more counts support this clone. The chain employs TRBV10-1 and TRBJ2-2; D possibly corresponds to TRBD2 (6 bases). Germline V gene sequence: CDR1 WNHNN, CDR2 SYGVQD (reference sequence). The germline V and J ends were trimmed by 0 bases and 2 bases, with 10 bases remaining between them. This CDR3 spans 16 amino acids. CDR3 region: CASSESRRENTGELFF. The CDR3 DNA reads TGCGCCAGCAGTGAGTCAAGGCGGGAAAACACCGGGGAGCTGTTTTTT.

The chain combines TRBV18 with TRBJ2-1; possible D gene TRBD1, 6 bases. Germline CDR1 reads KGHSH; CDR2 reads LQKENI. Deletions cut 6 bases from V and 3 bases from J, with 12 bases between. The CDR3 runs 14 residues. CDR3 nucleotides: TGTGCCAGCTCGGGGACACTACTCTACAATGAGCAGTTCTTC. This encodes CASSGTLLYNEQFF.

This clone has just a few counts. This chain joins TRBV28 and TRBJ1-1; 8 bases line up with TRBD1. After removal of 5 bases from V and 7 bases from J, the junction contained 18 bases not matched to a gene. The germline V gene has CDR1 MDHEN and CDR2 SYDVKM. The CDR3 consists of 17 residues. CDR3 bases: TGTGCCAGCAGTCGATACGGACAGGGAACCCCTAATGTTGAAGCTTTCTTT. Translated: CASSRYGQGTPNVEAFF.

The rearrangement joins TRBV11-2 to TRBJ2-7, with 8 bases aligning to TRBD1. This CDR3 has 15 amino acids. Per germline, CDR1 SGHAT and CDR2 FQNNGV. V lost 0 bases, J lost 1 base, and 2 bases stayed unmatched. In nucleotides, the CDR3 is TGTGCCAGCAGCTTAGATGGACAGGGATCCTACGAGCAGTACTTC. Translation: CASSLDGQGSYEQYF.

The chain is built from TRBV30 and TRBJ1-6, with no clear D. Germline V gives CDR1 GTSNPN, CDR2 SVGIG (reference sequence). The V and J ends lost 0 bases and 9 bases respectively, with 9 bases between them. There are 13 residues in the CDR3. The CDR3 sequence is CAWSVGPGSPLHF. Written as DNA, the CDR3 is TGTGCCTGGAGTGTAGGTCCGGGTTCACCCCTCCACTTT.

The chain carries TRBV2 and TRBJ2-3; TRBD1 matches 7 bases. The CDR3 length is 12 residues. J was trimmed by 6 bases and V by 3 bases; bases with no gene match: 0. The germline V gene encodes CDR1 SNHLY and CDR2 FYNNEI. This CDR3 is CASSEDRDTQYF. The CDR3 DNA reads as TGTGCCAGCAGTGAGGACAGGGATACGCAGTATTTT. Filled out from reference TRBV2 and TRBJ2-3, the complete variable domain reads EPEVTQTPSHQVTQMGQEVILRCVPISNHLYFYWYRQILGQKVEFLVSFYNNEISEKSEIFDDQFSVERPDGSNFTLKIRSTKLEDSAMYFCASSEDRDTQYFGPGTRLTVL.

V and J are TRBV19 and TRBJ2-7, with a possible D match to TRBD1 (6 bases). Germline V gene data show CDR1 as LNHDA and CDR2 as SQIVND (reference sequence). Between the trimmed V and J ends, which lost 3 bases and 2 bases, there was a span of 11 bases. The CDR3 sequence is 14 residues long. The CDR3 is CASSIRQGTYEQYF. CDR3 nucleotides: TGTGCCAGTAGTATCCGCCAGGGGACCTACGAGCAGTACTTC.

The chain is built from TRBV10-2 and TRBJ2-2; D might be TRBD1 (5 bases). CDR3 length equals 14 residues. Germline V lookup: CDR1 WSHSY, CDR2 SAAADI. The ends were cut back, 7 bases at V and 2 bases at J, with 11 bases in the middle. CDR3 nucleotides: TGCGCCAGCATTCTGGGGCCTAACACCGGGGAGCTGTTTTTT. Translating gives CASILGPNTGELFF.

The V and J genes are TRBV24-1 and TRBJ2-2, with 11 bases aligning to TRBD2. V shed 0 bases and J 4 bases; nucleotides not matched to a gene: 15. Germline loops: CDR1 KGHDR, CDR2 SFDVKD. This CDR3 is built from 21 residues. CDR3 residues: CATSDLNSNLLAGVVTGELFF. CDR3 in DNA: TGTGCCACCAGTGATTTGAACAGTAATTTACTAGCGGGAGTCGTCACCGGGGAGCTGTTTTTT.

V usage is TRBV19 and J usage is TRBJ1-6; a weak D match, TRBD1 (6 bases). Trimming took 3 bases from V and 10 from J, leaving 10 bases between them. Germline loops: CDR1 LNHDA, CDR2 SQIVND (reference sequence). This CDR3 has 13 amino acids. This CDR3 is CASSIDRGSPLHF. The CDR3 bases are TGTGCCAGTAGTATTGATAGGGGGTCACCCCTCCACTTT.

J is TRBJ1-2 and V is TRBV25-1, with TRBD1 matching 9 bases. The ends lost 3 bases at V and 4 bases at J; junction bases unmatched: 9. Germline CDR1 and CDR2: MGHDK and SYGVNS. The CDR3 loop spans 16 amino acids. As DNA, the CDR3 is TGTGCCAGCAGTGATTCTGCGACAGGGGGAATCTATGGCTACACCTTC. It yields the protein CASSDSATGGIYGYTF.

This clone was picked up one time. The rearrangement joins TRBV13 to TRBJ2-7, with D tentatively TRBD2 (6 bases). Germline V gives CDR1 PRHDT, CDR2 FYEKMQ (reference sequence). This CDR3 is built from 15 residues. V was cut by 3 bases and J by 0 bases, with 12 bases left in between. Here the CDR3 DNA reads TGTGCCAGCAGCTTGGCGGGATCCGGCTCCTACGAGCAGTACTTC. Its protein product is CASSLAGSGSYEQYF. Full variable domain (remainder filled in from reference TRBV13 and TRBJ2-7): AAGVIQSPRHLIKEKRETATLKCYPIPRHDTVYWYQQGPGQDPQFLISFYEKMQSDKGSIPDRFSAQQFSDYHSELNMSSLELGDSALYFCASSLAGSGSYEQYFGPGTRLTVT.

This chain connects TRBV5-1 to TRBJ2-3, with D possibly TRBD2 on 5 matching bases. The germline CDR1 and CDR2 sequences are SGHRS and YFSETQ. This CDR3 spans 12 amino acids. V was shortened by 2 bases and J by 5 bases, with 6 bases between the two germline ends. CDR3: CASSLRGDTQYF. The CDR3 DNA follows: TGCGCCAGCAGCTTACGGGGAGATACGCAGTATTTT. The full variable domain, with the rest looked up from reference TRBV5-1 and TRBJ2-3, is KAGVTQTPRYLIKTRGQQVTLSCSPISGHRSVSWYQQTPGQGLQFLFEYFSETQRNKGNFPGRFSGRQFSNSRSEMNVSTLELGDSALYLCASSLRGDTQYFGPGTRLTVL.

V is TRBV7-8 and J is TRBJ1-2, with D perhaps TRBD1 (5 bases). V gave up 3 bases and J gave up 5 bases, with 10 bases separating them. Looked up from germline, CDR1 is SGHVS and CDR2 is FQNEAQ. The length of the CDR3 is 13 residues. CDR3 in amino acids: CASSFSGGYGYTF. The CDR3 DNA reads TGTGCCAGCAGCTTCTCCGGGGGATATGGCTACACCTTC.

The V gene is TRBV7-2, the J gene TRBJ1-4; the match to TRBD1 covers 8 bases. CDR3 size: 14 residues. Losses at the gene ends were 5 bases for V and 14 bases for J; bases not matched to a gene: 13. Per the germline V gene, CDR1 is SGHTA and CDR2 is FQGNSA. The CDR3 here is CASSVDREGPGLFF. The CDR3 DNA reads TGTGCCAGCAGCGTGGACAGGGAAGGGCCAGGGCTGTTTTTT.

The genes are TRBV4-2 and TRBJ2-3; maybe TRBD2 (7 bases). V gave up 4 bases and J gave up 4 bases, with 18 bases separating them. CDR3 length: 16 residues. CDR1 is LGHNA, CDR2 YNFKEQ, per germline. The CDR3 loop is CASSPVSGGGADTQYF. The DNA for the CDR3 is TGTGCCAGCAGCCCCGTATCGGGGGGCGGGGCAGATACGCAGTATTTT.

The chain uses TRBV20-1 and TRBJ2-5; 12 bases map to TRBD2. V shed 3 bases and J 9 bases; nucleotides not matched to a gene: 5. CDR1 DFQATT and CDR2 SNEGSKA come from the germline V gene (reference sequence). The CDR3 is made up of 13 amino acids. The CDR3 protein is CSASELAGGAQYF. For the CDR3, the DNA is TGCAGTGCTAGTGAGCTAGCGGGGGGGGCCCAGTACTTC.

The chain recombines TRBV27 with TRBJ2-7, with D tentatively TRBD1 (5 bases). Trimming removed 2 bases at V and 2 bases at J, with 13 bases between. The germline V gene has CDR1 MNHEY and CDR2 SMNVEV (reference sequence). This CDR3 has 15 residues. The CDR3 reads CASSLLTGPAYEQYF. The DNA for the CDR3 is TGTGCCAGCAGTTTACTAACAGGACCCGCCTACGAGCAGTACTTC.